These 18 T cell receptor beta chains came from one sample sequenced in a study of neurological immune-mediated disorders. The time point: longitudinal time-point 1 (baseline). TCRdb reprocessed the 5' RACE reads with MiXCR, giving one entry per CDR3 protein. The sample lists over 55,000 distinct CDR3 sequences, about 10% occurring once. Material: PBMCs. The receptors stem from a male donor with HTLV-1-associated myelopathy (HAM/TSP).

This clonotype has a count of ten or more. The rearrangement uses TRBV5-5 and TRBJ2-5; tentative D call: TRBD1 (6 bases). The germline gives CDR1 SGHKS, CDR2 YYEKEE (reference sequence). Trimming removed 4 bases at V and 5 bases at J, with 15 bases between. The CDR3 contains 14 residues. DNA of the CDR3: TGTGCCAGCAGCCCGCCCGGGACAACGGAGACCCAGTACTTC. This gives the protein CASSPPGTTETQYF. Based on the CDR3 plus reference TRBV5-5 and TRBJ2-5, the full variable domain is DAGVTQSPTHLIKTRGQQVTLRCSPISGHKSVSWYQQVLGQGPQFIFQYYEKEERGRGNFPDRFSARQFPNYSSELNVNALLLGDSALYLCASSPPGTTETQYFGPGTRLLVL.

This clonotype came up many times. The chain employs TRBV6-2 or TRBV6-3 and TRBJ2-1, with TRBD2 as a possible D gene (6 bases). Trimming shortened V by 2 bases and J by 6 bases, and 23 bases separated the two germline ends. In germline, CDR1 is MNHEY, CDR2 SVGEGT. CDR3 length: 18 residues. In DNA, the CDR3 is TGTGCCAGCAGTTACACTCTCCTGAGGGGAGGACGGCCCAATGAGCAGTTCTTC. This sequence encodes CASSYTLLRGGRPNEQFF.

This clonotype was recorded a few times. V is TRBV5-1 and J is TRBJ2-5, with D unclear. CDR3 length: 13 amino acids. CDR1 is SGHRS, CDR2 YFSETQ, per germline. V lost 5 bases, J lost 1 base, and 9 bases lay in between. CDR3 in DNA: TGCGCCAGCAGGAAAGGGTCCCAAGAGACCCAGTACTTC. Translation: CASRKGSQETQYF.

This clonotype showed up many times. V usage is TRBV4-3 and J usage is TRBJ2-3, with a weak D call TRBD2 (6 bases). Germline V gene sequence: CDR1 LGHNA, CDR2 YSLEER. The CDR3 has 15 residues. Trimming shortened V by 0 bases and J by 6 bases, and 13 bases separated the two germline ends. CDR3 in amino acids: CASSQDGTAVDTQYF. Written as DNA, the CDR3 is TGCGCCAGCAGCCAAGACGGGACTGCTGTGGATACGCAGTATTTT.

This clonotype was seen only a few times. J is TRBJ1-1 and V is TRBV20-1, with D hard to call. Germline V gives CDR1 DFQATT, CDR2 SNEGSKA (reference sequence). CDR3 length: 14 residues. V lost 1 base and J 4 bases, leaving 13 bases between the germline ends. CDR3 sequence reads: CSARGDKVGTEAFF. The CDR3 coding sequence is TGCAGTGCTAGAGGTGACAAAGTAGGCACTGAAGCTTTCTTT.

The table lists this clonotype with many counts. The chain employs TRBV5-1 and TRBJ2-7, with 10 bases fitting TRBD2. This CDR3 is 17 amino acids long. Losses at the gene ends were 4 bases for V and 3 bases for J; bases not matched to a gene: 13. The germline V gene has CDR1 SGHRS and CDR2 YFSETQ. CDR3 loop: CASSPSGGGMRRYEQYF. The CDR3, as DNA: TGCGCCAGCAGCCCTAGCGGGGGAGGTATGCGACGCTACGAGCAGTACTTC. The full variable domain, rest sourced from reference TRBV5-1 and TRBJ2-7, is KAGVTQTPRYLIKTRGQQVTLSCSPISGHRSVSWYQQTPGQGLQFLFEYFSETQRNKGNFPGRFSGRQFSNSRSEMNVSTLELGDSALYLCASSPSGGGMRRYEQYFGPGTRLTVT.

This clonotype appeared many times. The V call is TRBV3-1, the J call TRBJ2-3, with 8 bases identical to TRBD2. With V trimmed by 1 base and J by 3 bases, 3 bases remained unmatched. The CDR3 runs to 15 residues. Germline V gene data show CDR1 as LGHDT and CDR2 as YNNKEL (reference sequence). The CDR3 coding sequence is TGTGCCAGCAGCCAAGCGGGACTAGTGACAGATACGCAGTATTTT. This translates into CASSQAGLVTDTQYF.

This clonotype was recorded many times. The rearrangement joins TRBV20-1 to TRBJ2-7; no firm D call. The V and J ends lost 5 bases and 2 bases respectively, with 16 bases between them. The germline V gene encodes CDR1 DFQATT and CDR2 SNEGSKA (reference sequence). The CDR3 totals 14 residues. The CDR3: CSAPTPPGAYEQYF. The CDR3 DNA reads as TGCAGTGCTCCTACACCTCCTGGGGCCTACGAGCAGTACTTC.

This clonotype was seen many times. This chain uses TRBV7-8 with TRBJ2-1; 8 nucleotides agree with TRBD2. The CDR3 is 15 amino acids. Germline assignment: CDR1 SGHVS and CDR2 FQNEAQ. V shed 2 bases, J shed 5 bases, and the junction held 5 bases outside the gene matches. The CDR3 sequence: CASSLPGGLNNEQFF. The CDR3 coding sequence is TGTGCCAGCAGCTTACCGGGGGGGTTGAACAATGAGCAGTTCTTC.

As for this clonotype: This could be a read error, since a much larger clone is one nucleotide away. This chain connects TRBV9 to TRBJ2-3; the match to TRBD2 covers 15 bases. This CDR3 has 17 residues. V lost 3 bases to trimming and J lost 5 bases; unmatched junction nucleotides: 7. Germline lookup yields CDR1 SGDLS and CDR2 YYNGEE. CDR3 in DNA: TGTGCCAGCAGCGCAGGGACTAGCGGGGGGCGCATAGATACGCAGTATTTT. This gives the protein CASSAGTSGGRIDTQYF. Together with reference TRBV9 and TRBJ2-3, the CDR3 gives the full variable domain: DSGVTQTPKHLITATGQRVTLRCSPRSGDLSVYWYQQSLDQGLQFLIQYYNGEERAKGNILERFSAQQFPDLHSELNLSSLELGDSALYFCASSAGTSGGRIDTQYFGPGTRLTVL.

There are many counts of this clonotype. V is TRBV3-1 and J is TRBJ1-6; 12 nucleotides match TRBD1. Losses at the gene ends were 3 bases for V and 7 bases for J; bases not matched to a gene: 4. CDR1 LGHDT and CDR2 YNNKEL come from the germline V gene (reference sequence). The CDR3 is made up of 16 amino acids. This CDR3 is CASSQQGTGGNSPLHF. The DNA of the CDR3 is TGTGCCAGCAGCCAGCAAGGGACAGGGGGCAATTCACCCCTCCACTTT.

In its sample, this clonotype was seen many times. The chain couples TRBV5-1 to TRBJ1-1; unclear D gene. Between the trimmed V and J ends, which lost 4 bases and 8 bases, there was a span of 21 bases. This CDR3 has 15 residues. Germline V gene data show CDR1 as SGHRS and CDR2 as YFSETQ. CDR3 coding DNA: TGCGCCAGCAGCGACTCGGTGCAGGCTAGCAAGGAAGCTTTCTTT. Amino acid sequence: CASSDSVQASKEAFF.

In this sample, this clonotype turned up many times. This sequence joins TRBV20-1 and TRBJ2-1; D might be TRBD1 (6 bases). V was trimmed by 3 bases and J by 3 bases, leaving 24 bases between them. This CDR3 comprises 18 residues. Germline V CDR1 and CDR2: DFQATT, SNEGSKA (reference sequence). CDR3: CSASSPPGTGISYNEQFF. The CDR3 bases are TGCAGTGCTAGTTCCCCCCCCGGCACAGGGATTAGCTACAATGAGCAGTTCTTC.

This clonotype was recorded once. In this CDR3 the conserved last residue, phenylalanine or tryptophan, is missing, so a read error is likely. J is TRBJ1-1 and V is TRBV20-1; maybe TRBD1 (6 bases). Trimming left V 6 bases short and J 5 bases short, with 19 bases between. Germline-derived CDR1 and CDR2 are DFQATT and SNEGSKA (reference sequence). The CDR3 spans 14 residues. CDR3 coding DNA: TGCAGTGCCAGGGACAAGGGGCGTGAAACTGAAGCTTTCCTT. Translating it yields CSARDKGRETEAFL.

This clonotype was picked up one time. The chain joins TRBV18 to TRBJ2-5, with D perhaps TRBD2 (5 bases). Looked up from germline, CDR1 is KGHSH and CDR2 is LQKENI. Trimming shortened V by 6 bases and J by 4 bases, and 18 bases separated the two germline ends. The CDR3 has 15 amino acids. CDR3 sequence reads: CASSPNGGRGETQYF. Written as DNA, the CDR3 is TGTGCCAGCTCCCCCAACGGAGGTCGCGGAGAGACCCAGTACTTC.

J is TRBJ2-2 and V is TRBV7-2; 7 nucleotides line up with TRBD1. Losses at the gene ends were 5 bases for V and 4 bases for J; bases not matched to a gene: 7. In germline, CDR1 is SGHTA, CDR2 FQGNSA. There are 15 residues in the CDR3. The CDR3 DNA reads TGTGCCAGCAGCCTGAACAGGGGCGGCACCGGGGAGCTGTTTTTT. Amino acid sequence: CASSLNRGGTGELFF.

This sequence joins TRBV30 and TRBJ1-2; D is unclear. Germline CDR1 GTSNPN, CDR2 SVGIG (reference sequence). Trimming pared 0 bases from V and 7 bases from J, leaving 12 bases between. The CDR3 spans 13 residues. The CDR3 region is CAWSVVGMGGYTF. CDR3 DNA: TGTGCCTGGAGTGTCGTAGGGATGGGTGGCTACACCTTC.

This clonotype was seen many times. This rearrangement joins TRBV9 to TRBJ1-3, with D uncertain. Between the trimmed V and J ends, which lost 2 bases and 0 bases, there was a span of 9 bases. Germline V lookup: CDR1 SGDLS, CDR2 YYNGEE. This CDR3 comprises 15 residues. Here the CDR3 DNA reads TGTGCCAGCAGCGTGGATGGCAACTCTGGAAACACCATATATTTT. This translates into CASSVDGNSGNTIYF.